Detailed here is one T cell receptor (beta chain). Antigen: not known. The junction shows a germline mismatch at one end, possibly a read error. The sample comes from a study of identical twins. Unique molecular identifiers were present on the cDNA, and a universal primer site came from template switching. TCRdb itself ran the 5' RACE reads through MiXCR, one entry per CDR3 protein. This table has some 500,000 distinct CDR3 sequences, 14% appearing once. Study-level points and caveats: Compared with unrelated sharing, twin-shared out-of-frame alpha sequences had more low-probability sequences.

The CDR3 sequence is 15 residues long. Germline CDR1 is SGHDN and CDR2 is FVKESK. This sample was also put to use in a study of yellow fever vaccine responses in identical twins.

The material sequenced was CD4+ T cells sorted from blood. The TCR originated in a woman under 30 in good health. V gene TRBV14 combines with J gene TRBJ2-7; TRBD2 agrees at 11 bases. The CDR3 DNA follows: TGTGCCAGCGCACAGACTAGCGGGAACGTGGACGAGCAGTATTTC. Protein: CASAQTSGNVDEQYF.